A single sample is the source of the 3 T cell receptor beta chains below, sequenced in a study of shared clonotypes between healthy human individuals. This table comes from immunoSEQ multiplex PCR, and its TCRdb copy is limited to in-frame clones, with some not included. Among about 990,000 clones, about four fifths were seen once, and the ten largest hold around 0.61%. Input material: memory CD4+ T cells from PBMCs. As for subset: CD45RA-negative fraction. Every receptor here comes from a young man in good health. Some clones in this sample may be carry-over from other donors' samples.

As regards this clone: The same CDR3 can be traced to other DNA sequences in this sample. V usage is TRBV19 and J usage is TRBJ2-5, with 12 bases lining up with TRBD2. The CDR3 is made up of 14 amino acids. Germline values: CDR1 LNHDA, CDR2 SQIVND (reference sequence). Trimming at V came to 5 bases and at J to 5 bases, leaving 3 bases not matched to a gene. The CDR3 is CASSSTSGRETQYF. Written as DNA, the CDR3 is TGTGCCAGTAGTTCAACTAGCGGGAGGGAGACCCAGTACTTC.

This clone was detected only a few times. J is TRBJ1-3 and V is TRBV5-4; the D is unclear. CDR3 length: 13 amino acids. Trimming removed 3 bases from V and 0 bases from J, with 4 bases in between. The germline V gene has CDR1 SGHNT and CDR2 YYREEE (reference sequence). The chain's CDR3 is CASSWNSGNTIYF. For the CDR3, the DNA is TGTGCCAGCAGCTGGAACTCTGGAAACACCATATATTTT.

This clone was detected a few times. The V call is TRBV30, the J call TRBJ2-2; no definite D call. Germline V CDR1 and CDR2: GTSNPN, SVGIG (reference sequence). Trimming removed 4 bases at V and 8 bases at J, with 14 bases between. The CDR3 extends over 13 amino acids. The CDR3 spells CAWTLGEAGELFF. The CDR3 nucleotides read TGTGCCTGGACCCTAGGAGAGGCGGGGGAGCTGTTTTTT.